These 9 T cell receptor beta chains were all obtained from the same sample, sequenced in a study of blood T cell repertoires in COVID-19. TCRdb keeps only in-frame clones here, not all; method: immunoSEQ multiplex PCR. This sample has roughly 120,000 clones, with about 85% found just once. The specimen sequenced was peripheral blood. These receptors were taken from a human donor in a cohort sampled during active COVID-19.

The chain uses TRBV7-9 and TRBJ2-7; TRBD1 agrees at 7 bases. Germline V gene lookup returns CDR1 SEHNR and CDR2 FQNEAQ (reference sequence). V dropped 0 bases and J dropped 6; count of bases not matched to a gene: 5. The CDR3 is made up of 14 amino acids. This chain's CDR3 is CASSLAGRGSEQYF. The DNA for the CDR3 is TGTGCCAGCAGCTTAGCGGGCAGGGGGAGCGAGCAGTACTTC.

This clone was observed a single time. The chain has TRBV19 and TRBJ1-2, with 7 bases identical to TRBD1. V dropped 2 bases and J dropped 5; count of bases not matched to a gene: 8. The CDR3 contains 15 residues. The germline V gene has CDR1 LNHDA and CDR2 SQIVND (reference sequence). The CDR3 loop is CASSIPGQEVYGYTF. The CDR3 DNA is TGTGCCAGTAGTATACCCGGACAGGAAGTATATGGCTACACCTTC.

CDR3 in DNA: TGTGCCAGCAGCTTGGACAGGTCAACCTCATCACTTGGCTACACCTTC. Protein: CASSLDRSTSSLGYTF. V gene TRBV5-4 combines with J gene TRBJ1-2, with D possibly matching TRBD1 (5 bases). V was cut by 0 bases and J by 7 bases, with 19 bases left in between. Germline CDR1 reads SGHNT; CDR2 reads YYREEE (reference sequence). The CDR3 totals 16 residues.

This chain uses TRBV3-1 (or the pseudogene TRBV3-2) with TRBJ2-1; 12 bases are shared with TRBD2. In germline, CDR1 is LGHDT, CDR2 YNNKEL (reference sequence). The CDR3 covers 15 residues. V shed 4 bases and J 9 bases; nucleotides not matched to a gene: 7. The CDR3 spells CASSPSSGRAGEQFF. The CDR3 DNA follows: TGTGCCAGCAGCCCCTCTAGCGGGAGGGCCGGTGAGCAGTTCTTC.

The chain has TRBV18 and TRBJ2-3, with 9 bases aligning to TRBD2. With 3 bases clipped from V and 4 bases from J, the junction kept 14 bases outside the gene matches. The CDR3 runs to 18 residues. Germline loops: CDR1 KGHSH, CDR2 LQKENI. Here the CDR3 reads CASSPMRGRGGRPDTQYF. The CDR3 region has the DNA TGTGCCAGCTCACCGATGAGAGGGCGGGGGGGCCGTCCAGATACGCAGTATTTT.

V usage is TRBV3-1 (or the pseudogene TRBV3-2) and J usage is TRBJ2-7; 7 nucleotides agree with TRBD2. J gave up 2 bases and V 5 bases, and 6 bases lay outside the gene matches. The germline CDR1 and CDR2 sequences are LGHDT and YNNKEL (reference sequence). The CDR3 loop spans 14 amino acids. In DNA form, the CDR3 reads TGTGCCAGCAGCTCGACTAGCTACGCCTACGAGCAGTACTTC. Translated: CASSSTSYAYEQYF.

This clone was seen a handful of times. The chain combines TRBV19 with TRBJ2-3, with TRBD2 matching over 12 bases. Germline V lookup: CDR1 LNHDA, CDR2 SQIVND (reference sequence). This CDR3 spans 20 amino acids. J was trimmed by 1 base and V by 6 bases; bases with no gene match: 17. The CDR3 here is CASRVWGTGTSGPRTDTQYF. CDR3 sequence (DNA): TGTGCCAGTAGAGTTTGGGGGACCGGGACTAGCGGGCCCCGCACAGATACGCAGTATTTT.

The chain combines TRBV28 with TRBJ2-3; 8 bases align to TRBD2. V trimming: 5 bases; J trimming: 5 bases; junction bases outside the gene matches: 9. The CDR3 totals 15 residues. CDR1 and CDR2 (germline): MDHEN, SYDVKM. The CDR3 is CASSPSTSVRDTQYF. For the CDR3, the DNA is TGTGCCAGCAGTCCGTCGACTAGCGTAAGAGATACGCAGTATTTT.

The chain couples TRBV18 to TRBJ2-7; TRBD2 agrees at 7 bases. V lost 6 bases, J lost 1 base, and 9 bases stayed unmatched. The germline V gene encodes CDR1 KGHSH and CDR2 LQKENI. The CDR3 is made up of 15 amino acids. CDR3 residues: CASSKEGGGSYEQYF. As DNA, the CDR3 is TGTGCCAGCTCGAAAGAAGGCGGGGGTTCCTACGAGCAGTACTTC.